This T cell receptor (beta chain) was sequenced during a study of T cells of healthy individuals. Germline CDR1 reads SGHDN; CDR2 reads FVKESK. Trimming left V 4 bases short and J 6 bases short, with 9 bases between. CDR3 size: 12 residues. One entry per CDR3 protein results from TCRdb running MiXCR on the 5' RACE reads. The repertoire holds about 57,000 distinct CDR3 sequences, with around 15% as singletons. This chain connects TRBV14 to TRBJ1-1, with D uncertain. This TCR was sampled from a human donor in good health. The CDR3 spells CASSPLPPEAFF. The CDR3 nucleotides are TGTGCCAGCAGCCCCTTGCCACCTGAAGCTTTCTTT.